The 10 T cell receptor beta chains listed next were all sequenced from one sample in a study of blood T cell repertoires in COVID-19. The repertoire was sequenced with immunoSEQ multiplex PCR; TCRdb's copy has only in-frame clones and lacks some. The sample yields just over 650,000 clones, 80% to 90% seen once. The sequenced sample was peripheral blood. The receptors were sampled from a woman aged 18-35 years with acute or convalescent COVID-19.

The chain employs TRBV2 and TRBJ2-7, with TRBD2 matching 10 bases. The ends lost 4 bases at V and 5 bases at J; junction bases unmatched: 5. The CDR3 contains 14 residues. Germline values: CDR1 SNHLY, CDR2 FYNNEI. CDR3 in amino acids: CASSALLAGNEQYF. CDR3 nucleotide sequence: TGTGCCAGCAGTGCCTTACTAGCGGGGAACGAGCAGTACTTC.

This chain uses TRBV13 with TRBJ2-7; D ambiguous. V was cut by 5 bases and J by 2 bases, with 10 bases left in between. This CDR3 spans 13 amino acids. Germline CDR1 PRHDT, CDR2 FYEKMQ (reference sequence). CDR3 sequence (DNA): TGTGCCAGCAGCACGCGAACTCCCTACGAGCAGTACTTC. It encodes CASSTRTPYEQYF.

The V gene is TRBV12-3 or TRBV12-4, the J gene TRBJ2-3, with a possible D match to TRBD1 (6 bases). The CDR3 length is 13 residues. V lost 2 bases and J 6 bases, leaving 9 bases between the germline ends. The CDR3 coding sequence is TGTGCCAGCAGTTTAACAGGGACGGATACGCAGTATTTT. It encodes CASSLTGTDTQYF.

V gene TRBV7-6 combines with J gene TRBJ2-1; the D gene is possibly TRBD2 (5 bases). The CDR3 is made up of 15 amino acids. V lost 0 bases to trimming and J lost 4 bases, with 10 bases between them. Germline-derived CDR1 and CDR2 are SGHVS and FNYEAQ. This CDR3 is CASSLARTGYNEQFF. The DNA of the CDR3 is TGTGCCAGCAGCTTAGCCAGAACGGGGTACAATGAGCAGTTCTTC.

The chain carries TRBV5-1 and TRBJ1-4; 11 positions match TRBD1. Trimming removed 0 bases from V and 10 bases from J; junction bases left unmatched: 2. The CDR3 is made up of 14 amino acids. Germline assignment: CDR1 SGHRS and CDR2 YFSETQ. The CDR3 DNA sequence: TGCGCCAGCAGCTTGGCCGGACAGGGGGCAAAACTGTTTTTT. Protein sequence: CASSLAGQGAKLFF.

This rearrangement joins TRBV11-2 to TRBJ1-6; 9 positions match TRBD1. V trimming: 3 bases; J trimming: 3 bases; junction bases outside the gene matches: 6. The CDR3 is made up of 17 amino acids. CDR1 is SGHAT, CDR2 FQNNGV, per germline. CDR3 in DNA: TGTGCCAGCAGCTTCGACAGGGGGTTCCTCTATAATTCACCCCTCCACTTT. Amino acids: CASSFDRGFLYNSPLHF.

The DNA for the CDR3 is TGTGCCTGGAGTGTCCCGGGACAGGGGATGGGCACCTACGAGCAGTACTTC. It yields the protein CAWSVPGQGMGTYEQYF. This rearrangement joins TRBV30 to TRBJ2-7; the match to TRBD1 covers 10 bases. The length of the CDR3 is 17 residues. The junction had 10 bases not matched to a gene; V was cut back by 0 bases and J by 2 bases. Germline V gene data show CDR1 as GTSNPN and CDR2 as SVGIG (reference sequence).

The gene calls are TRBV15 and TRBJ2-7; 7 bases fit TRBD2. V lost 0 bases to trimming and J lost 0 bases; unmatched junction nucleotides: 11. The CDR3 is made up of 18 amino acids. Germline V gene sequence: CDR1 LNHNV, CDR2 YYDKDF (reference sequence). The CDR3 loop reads CATSRDSFRTRRSYEQYF. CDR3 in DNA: TGTGCCACCAGCAGAGATAGTTTTAGGACTAGGCGCTCCTACGAGCAGTACTTC.

CDR3 in amino acids: CASSYDIPNTEAFF. For the CDR3, the DNA is TGTGCCAGCAGTTACGACATTCCGAACACTGAAGCTTTCTTT. The rearrangement links TRBV6-2 or TRBV6-3 to TRBJ1-1, with D unclear. Trimming pared 2 bases from V and 1 base from J, leaving 8 bases between. Germline-derived CDR1 and CDR2 are MNHEY and SVGEGT. The CDR3 has 14 residues.

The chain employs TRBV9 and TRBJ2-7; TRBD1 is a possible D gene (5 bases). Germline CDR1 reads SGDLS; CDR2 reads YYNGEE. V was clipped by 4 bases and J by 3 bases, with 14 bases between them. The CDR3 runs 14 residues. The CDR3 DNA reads TGTGCCAGCAGCAGCGCCCAGGGTTTCTACGAGCAGTACTTC. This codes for CASSSAQGFYEQYF.